The 12 T cell receptor beta chains in this list originate from one sample, sequenced in a study of beta chain features in type 1 diabetes. Expressed TCRB transcripts were sequenced after all isolated RNA was converted to cDNA. TCRdb's copy holds only in-frame clones and misses some; the assay was immunoSEQ multiplex PCR. The repertoire holds 150,000 to 200,000 clones, with about 13% as singletons. The specimen sequenced was central memory CD4+ T cells from blood. The receptors were sampled from a woman under 30 in good health.

This clone was counted only a few times. CDR3 DNA sequence: TGTGCCACCAGCAGAGATTTGGGGCCGGCTTTCTTT. Its protein product is CATSRDLGPAFF. The chain carries TRBV15 and TRBJ1-1; D possibly corresponds to TRBD1 (5 bases). CDR1 is LNHNV and CDR2 is YYDKDF in the germline V gene (reference sequence). The CDR3 has 12 residues. Trimming removed 0 bases at V and 11 bases at J, with 10 bases between.

The V and J genes are TRBV29-1 and TRBJ2-1; a possible D gene is TRBD2 (5 bases). V was clipped by 7 bases and J by 4 bases, with 20 bases between them. This CDR3 is built from 15 residues. Germline V lookup: CDR1 SQVTM, CDR2 ANQGSEA. The CDR3 DNA reads TGCAGCGCCGGAGAGGGCTCGCGCGTTTACAATGAGCAGTTCTTC. It translates to CSAGEGSRVYNEQFF.

This chain uses TRBV7-2 with TRBJ2-1, with a tentative D call TRBD2 (6 bases). Trimming pared 3 bases from V and 4 bases from J, leaving 16 bases between. The CDR3 consists of 16 residues. Germline V CDR1 and CDR2: SGHTA, FQGNSA. CDR3 coding DNA: TGTGCCAGCAGCTTTTGGACTACTGATAGGTACAATGAGCAGTTCTTC. It is translated as CASSFWTTDRYNEQFF.

This clone was picked up a small number of times. The V gene is TRBV7-2, the J gene TRBJ1-1, with unresolved D. The V end was cut by 2 bases, the J end by 8 bases, with 9 bases between. The CDR3 length is 12 residues. Germline-derived CDR1 and CDR2 are SGHTA and FQGNSA. This CDR3 reads CASSLHTQEAFF. CDR3 in DNA: TGTGCCAGCAGCTTACATACACAGGAAGCTTTCTTT.

This clone came up a few times. The gene calls are TRBV7-9 and TRBJ2-5; 11 nucleotides agree with TRBD2. This CDR3 comprises 16 residues. J gave up 4 bases and V 6 bases, and 10 bases lay outside the gene matches. Looked up from germline, CDR1 is SEHNR and CDR2 is FQNEAQ (reference sequence). The CDR3 nucleotides read TGTGCCAGCAGGAGCATCCTAGCGGGAGGAGGAGAGACCCAGTACTTC. It codes for CASRSILAGGGETQYF.

CDR3 loop: CASSRDRAGGYSNQPQHF. The CDR3 DNA reads as TGTGCCAGCTCACGCGACAGAGCCGGTGGGTATAGCAATCAGCCCCAGCATTTT. The chain couples TRBV18 to TRBJ1-5; D is perhaps TRBD1 (5 bases). With 4 bases removed from V and 0 bases from J, the gap between germline ends came to 19 bases. The CDR3 consists of 18 residues. Germline CDR1 KGHSH, CDR2 LQKENI. Full variable domain (remainder filled in from reference TRBV18 and TRBJ1-5): NAGVMQNPRHLVRRRGQEARLRCSPMKGHSHVYWYRQLPEEGLKFMVYLQKENIIDESGMPKERFSAEFPKEGPSILRIQQVVRGDSAAYFCASSRDRAGGYSNQPQHFGDGTRLSIL.

This rearrangement joins TRBV28 to TRBJ2-4, with 8 nucleotides matching TRBD2. The J segment lost 7 bases and the V segment lost 6 bases, leaving 2 bases of the junction unmatched. Germline CDR1 and CDR2: MDHEN and SYDVKM. The CDR3 has 12 amino acids. CDR3 bases: TGTGCCAGCAGCTGGACTAGCAACATTCAGTACTTC. Protein sequence: CASSWTSNIQYF.

This CDR3 is CASAMTSGSAEQFF. DNA of the CDR3: TGTGCCAGCGCCATGACTAGCGGGAGTGCTGAGCAGTTCTTC. The genes are TRBV10-3 and TRBJ2-1; 12 bases agree with TRBD2. Germline V gives CDR1 ENHRY, CDR2 SYGVKD. The length of the CDR3 is 14 residues. V lost 10 bases to trimming and J lost 9 bases; unmatched junction nucleotides: 10.

CDR3 sequence: CASSYRNREETQYF. The CDR3 DNA reads as TGTGCCAGCAGTTACAGGAACAGGGAGGAGACCCAGTACTTC. The J gene is TRBJ2-5, the V gene TRBV6-5, with a weak D call TRBD1 (6 bases). The CDR3 runs 14 residues. V lost 2 bases, J lost 5 bases, and 12 bases lay in between. Per the germline V gene, CDR1 is MNHEY and CDR2 is SVGAGI.

This clone has more than one count but fewer than ten. The rearrangement joins TRBV6-6 to TRBJ2-7, with 9 bases aligning to TRBD1. The germline V gene has CDR1 MNHNY and CDR2 SVGAGI (reference sequence). V lost 7 bases and J lost 1; bases outside the gene matches: 5. This CDR3 is 14 amino acids long. The CDR3 nucleotides read TGTGCCAGCAACCTCGGGACAGGGTCCTACGAGCAGTACTTC. Protein product: CASNLGTGSYEQYF.

In this sample, this clone turned up a few times. J is TRBJ2-2 and V is TRBV9; the match to TRBD2 covers 12 bases. The trim removed 0 bases at V and 1 base at J, leaving 4 bases unmatched. The germline gives CDR1 SGDLS, CDR2 YYNGEE. The CDR3 runs 18 residues. The CDR3 region is CASSVGLAGAGNTGELFF. CDR3 nucleotide sequence: TGTGCCAGCAGCGTAGGACTAGCGGGAGCGGGGAACACCGGGGAGCTGTTTTTT.

This rearrangement joins TRBV11-2 to TRBJ2-1; D gene unclear. Trimming took off 3 bases at V and 2 bases at J, with 8 bases between the two ends. The CDR3 sequence is 14 residues long. Germline-derived CDR1 and CDR2 are SGHAT and FQNNGV. The CDR3 DNA reads as TGTGCCAGCAGCTTTATGAGGACCTACAATGAGCAGTTCTTC. It specifies CASSFMRTYNEQFF.